This TCR beta chain was profiled in a study of neoadjuvant anti-PD-1 for oral cavity cancer. The data were produced by immunoSEQ multiplex PCR, yet TCRdb's version contains in-frame clones alone and is incomplete. The sample carries more than 13,000 clones, 65% to 75% recorded once. Indicated time point: after neoadjuvant nivolumab, at surgical resection. The CDR3 contains 16 residues. Looked up from germline, CDR1 is SGHVS and CDR2 is FNYEAQ. The junction had 5 bases not matched to a gene; V was cut back by 2 bases and J by 1 base. The sequence was collected from a person aged 40 to 85 with oral cavity squamous cell carcinoma. The sequencing used PBMCs, collected after nivolumab (anti-PD-1) treatment. V usage is TRBV7-6 and J usage is TRBJ2-1; TRBD2 agrees at 7 bases. The CDR3 DNA reads as TGTGCCAGCAGCTTATTTGGCGGGAGTTCCTACAATGAGCAGTTCTTC. This gives the protein CASSLFGGSSYNEQFF.